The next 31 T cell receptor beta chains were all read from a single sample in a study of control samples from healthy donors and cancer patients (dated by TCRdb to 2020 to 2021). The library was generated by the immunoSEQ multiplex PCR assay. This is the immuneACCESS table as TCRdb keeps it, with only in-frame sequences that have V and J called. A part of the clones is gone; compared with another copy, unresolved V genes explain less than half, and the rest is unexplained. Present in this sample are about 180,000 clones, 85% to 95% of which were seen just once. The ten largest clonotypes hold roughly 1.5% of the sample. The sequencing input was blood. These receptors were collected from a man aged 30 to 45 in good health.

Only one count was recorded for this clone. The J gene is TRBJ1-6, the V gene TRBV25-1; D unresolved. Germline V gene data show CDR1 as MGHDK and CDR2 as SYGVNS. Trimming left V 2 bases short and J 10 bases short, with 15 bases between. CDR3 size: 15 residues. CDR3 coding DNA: TGTGCCAGCAGTGAAAGGGTCAGCCGGGAATCACCCCTCCACTTT. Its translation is CASSERVSRESPLHF.

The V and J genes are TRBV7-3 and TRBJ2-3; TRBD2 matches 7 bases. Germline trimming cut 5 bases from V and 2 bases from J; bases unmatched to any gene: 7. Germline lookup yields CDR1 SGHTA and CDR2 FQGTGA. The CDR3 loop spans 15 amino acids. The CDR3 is CASSGTAGDTDTQYF. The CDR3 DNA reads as TGTGCCAGCAGCGGTACTGCGGGGGACACAGATACGCAGTATTTT.

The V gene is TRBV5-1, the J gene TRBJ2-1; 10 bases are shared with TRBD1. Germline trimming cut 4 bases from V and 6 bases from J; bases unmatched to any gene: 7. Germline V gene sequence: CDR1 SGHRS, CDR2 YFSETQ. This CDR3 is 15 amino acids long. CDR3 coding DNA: TGCGCCAGCAGCGAGGGACAGGGGTCACTCAATGAGCAGTTCTTC. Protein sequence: CASSEGQGSLNEQFF. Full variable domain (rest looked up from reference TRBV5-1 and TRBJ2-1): KAGVTQTPRYLIKTRGQQVTLSCSPISGHRSVSWYQQTPGQGLQFLFEYFSETQRNKGNFPGRFSGRQFSNSRSEMNVSTLELGDSALYLCASSEGQGSLNEQFFGPGTRLTVL.

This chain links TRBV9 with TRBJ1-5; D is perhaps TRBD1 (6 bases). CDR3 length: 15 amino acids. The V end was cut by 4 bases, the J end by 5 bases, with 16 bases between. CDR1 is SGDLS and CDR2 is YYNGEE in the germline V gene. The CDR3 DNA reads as TGTGCCAGCAGCCGAACGCCCAACAGGGATCAGCCCCAGCATTTT. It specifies CASSRTPNRDQPQHF.

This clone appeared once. The DNA for the CDR3 is TGTGCCAGTAGTAACCGGGACAGGGGTGGCGAGCAGTACTTC. Amino acids: CASSNRDRGGEQYF. The chain is built from TRBV19 and TRBJ2-7; 10 bases match TRBD1. The length of the CDR3 is 14 residues. Germline CDR1 LNHDA, CDR2 SQIVND (reference sequence). V trimming: 4 bases; J trimming: 6 bases; junction bases outside the gene matches: 6.

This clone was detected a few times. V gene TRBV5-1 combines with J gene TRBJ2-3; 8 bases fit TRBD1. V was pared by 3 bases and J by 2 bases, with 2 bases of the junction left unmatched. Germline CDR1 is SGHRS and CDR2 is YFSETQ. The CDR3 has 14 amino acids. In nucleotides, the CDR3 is TGCGCCAGCAGCTGGGGACAGGCCACAGATACGCAGTATTTT. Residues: CASSWGQATDTQYF.

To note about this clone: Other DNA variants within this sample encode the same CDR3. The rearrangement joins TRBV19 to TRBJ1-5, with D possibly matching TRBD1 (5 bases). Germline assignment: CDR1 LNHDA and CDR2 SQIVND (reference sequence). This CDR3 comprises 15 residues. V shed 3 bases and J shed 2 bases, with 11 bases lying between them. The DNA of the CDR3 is TGTGCCAGTAGTATCGGGGGAAGGGGCAATCAGCCCCAGCATTTT. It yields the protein CASSIGGRGNQPQHF.

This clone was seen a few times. The CDR3 sequence is CASTDPGLAGYEQYF. The DNA for the CDR3 is TGCGCCAGCACCGACCCAGGACTAGCGGGCTACGAGCAGTACTTC. This chain joins TRBV10-2 and TRBJ2-7; 11 bases fit TRBD2. CDR3 length equals 15 residues. CDR1 is WSHSY, CDR2 SAAADI, per germline. Trimming removed 7 bases from V and 3 bases from J; junction bases left unmatched: 8.

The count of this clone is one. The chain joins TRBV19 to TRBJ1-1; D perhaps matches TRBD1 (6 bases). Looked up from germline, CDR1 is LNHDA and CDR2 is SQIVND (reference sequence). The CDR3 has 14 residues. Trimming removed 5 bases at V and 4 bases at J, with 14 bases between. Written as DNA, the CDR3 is TGTGCCAGTAGTTTCCCGGGGGCTGGCACTGAAGCTTTCTTT. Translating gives CASSFPGAGTEAFF.

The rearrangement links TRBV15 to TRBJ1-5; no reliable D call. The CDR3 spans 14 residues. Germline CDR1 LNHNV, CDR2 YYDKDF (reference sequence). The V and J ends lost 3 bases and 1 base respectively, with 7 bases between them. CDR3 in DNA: TGTGCCACCAGCAGTGTAAGGAGCAATCAGCCCCAGCATTTT. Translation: CATSSVRSNQPQHF.

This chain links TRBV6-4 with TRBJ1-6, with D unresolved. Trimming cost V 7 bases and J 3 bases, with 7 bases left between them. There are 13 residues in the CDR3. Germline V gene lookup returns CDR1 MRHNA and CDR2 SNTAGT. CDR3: CASTTSYNSPLHF. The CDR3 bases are TGTGCCAGCACAACTAGCTATAATTCACCCCTCCACTTT.

The CDR3 sequence: CASSLALGTEQFF. CDR3 bases: TGTGCCAGCAGCTTAGCGCTCGGGACAGAGCAGTTCTTC. The rearrangement links TRBV7-2 to TRBJ2-1; D is possibly TRBD1 (6 bases). Germline values: CDR1 SGHTA, CDR2 FQGNSA. V was clipped by 0 bases and J by 10 bases, with 10 bases between them. This CDR3 has 13 amino acids.

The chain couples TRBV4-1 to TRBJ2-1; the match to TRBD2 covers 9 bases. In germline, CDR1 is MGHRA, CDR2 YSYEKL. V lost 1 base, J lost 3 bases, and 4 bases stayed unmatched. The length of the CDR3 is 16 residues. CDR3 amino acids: CASSQVSSGDYNEQFF. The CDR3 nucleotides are TGCGCCAGCAGCCAAGTTTCTAGCGGGGACTACAATGAGCAGTTCTTC.

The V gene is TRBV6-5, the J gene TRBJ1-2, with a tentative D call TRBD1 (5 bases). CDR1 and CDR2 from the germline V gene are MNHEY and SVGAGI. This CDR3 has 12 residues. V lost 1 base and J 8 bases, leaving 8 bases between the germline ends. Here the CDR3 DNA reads TGTGCCAGCAGTTACTTAGGGGACGGCTACACCTTC. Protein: CASSYLGDGYTF.

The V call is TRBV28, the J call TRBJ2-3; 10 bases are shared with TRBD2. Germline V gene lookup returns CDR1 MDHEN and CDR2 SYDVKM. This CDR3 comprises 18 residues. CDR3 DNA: TGTGAACACAAAAACGCAGGACTAGCGGAAACTAGCACAGATACGCAGTATTTT. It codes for CEHKNAGLAETSTDTQYF.

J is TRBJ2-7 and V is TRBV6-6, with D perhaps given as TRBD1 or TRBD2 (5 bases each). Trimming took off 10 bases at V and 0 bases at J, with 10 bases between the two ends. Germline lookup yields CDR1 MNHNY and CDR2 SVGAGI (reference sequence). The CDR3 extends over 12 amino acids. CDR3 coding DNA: TGTGCCACCTGGGACGTCTCCTACGAGCAGTACTTC. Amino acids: CATWDVSYEQYF.

The CDR3, as DNA: TGTGCCAGCAGCCCCCGGGGCAGCTCCTATAATTCACCCCTCCACTTT. Its protein is CASSPRGSSYNSPLHF. The chain employs TRBV11-2 and TRBJ1-6, with a possible D match to TRBD1 (5 bases). The CDR3 is 16 amino acids. The V gene lost 5 bases and the J gene lost 0 bases, with 11 bases spanning the gap. Germline CDR1 reads SGHAT; CDR2 reads FQNNGV. The whole variable domain, remainder taken from reference TRBV11-2 and TRBJ1-6, is EAGVAQSPRYKIIEKRQSVAFWCNPISGHATLYWYQQILGQGPKLLIQFQNNGVVDDSQLPKDRFSAERLKGVDSTLKIQPAKLEDSAVYLCASSPRGSSYNSPLHFGNGTRLTVT.

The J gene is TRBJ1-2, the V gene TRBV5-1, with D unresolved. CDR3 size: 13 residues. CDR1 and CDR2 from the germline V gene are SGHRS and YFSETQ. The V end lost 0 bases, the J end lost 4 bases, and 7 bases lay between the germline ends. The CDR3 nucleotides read TGCGCCAGCAGCTTGGATATAGGCTATGGCTACACCTTC. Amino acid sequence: CASSLDIGYGYTF. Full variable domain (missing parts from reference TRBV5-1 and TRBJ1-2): KAGVTQTPRYLIKTRGQQVTLSCSPISGHRSVSWYQQTPGQGLQFLFEYFSETQRNKGNFPGRFSGRQFSNSRSEMNVSTLELGDSALYLCASSLDIGYGYTFGSGTRLTVV.

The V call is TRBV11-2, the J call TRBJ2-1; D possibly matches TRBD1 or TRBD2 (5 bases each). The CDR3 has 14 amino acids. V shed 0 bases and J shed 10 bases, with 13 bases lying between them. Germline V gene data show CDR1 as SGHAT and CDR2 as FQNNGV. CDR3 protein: CASSLEVGVGEQFF. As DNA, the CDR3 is TGTGCCAGCAGCTTAGAGGTGGGGGTAGGGGAGCAGTTCTTC.

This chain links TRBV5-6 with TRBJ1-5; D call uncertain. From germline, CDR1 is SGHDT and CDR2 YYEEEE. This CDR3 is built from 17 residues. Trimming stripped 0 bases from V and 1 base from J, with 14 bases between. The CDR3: CASSLALAGGSNQPQHF. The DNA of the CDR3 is TGTGCCAGCAGCTTGGCCTTGGCGGGTGGGAGCAATCAGCCCCAGCATTTT.

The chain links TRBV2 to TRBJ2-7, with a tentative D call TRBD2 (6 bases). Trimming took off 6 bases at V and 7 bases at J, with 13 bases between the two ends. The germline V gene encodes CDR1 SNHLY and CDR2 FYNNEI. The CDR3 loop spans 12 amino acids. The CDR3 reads CASRRDGGEQYF. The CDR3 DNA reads TGTGCCAGCAGGAGAGATGGAGGGGAGCAGTACTTC.

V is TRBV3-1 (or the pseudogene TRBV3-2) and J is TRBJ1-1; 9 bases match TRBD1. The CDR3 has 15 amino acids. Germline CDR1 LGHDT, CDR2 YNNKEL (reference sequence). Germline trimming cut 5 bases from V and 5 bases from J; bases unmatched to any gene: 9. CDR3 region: CASSFGTGRFTEAFF. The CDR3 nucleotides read TGTGCCAGCAGCTTCGGGACAGGGAGATTTACTGAAGCTTTCTTT.

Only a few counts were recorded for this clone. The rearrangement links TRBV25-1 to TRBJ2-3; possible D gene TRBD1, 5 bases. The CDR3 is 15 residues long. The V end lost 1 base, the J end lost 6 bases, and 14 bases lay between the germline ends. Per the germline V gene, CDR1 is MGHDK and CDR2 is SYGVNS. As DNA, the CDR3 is TGTGCCAGCAGTGAATCCCAGGGAAGGCGCGATACGCAGTATTTT. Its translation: CASSESQGRRDTQYF.

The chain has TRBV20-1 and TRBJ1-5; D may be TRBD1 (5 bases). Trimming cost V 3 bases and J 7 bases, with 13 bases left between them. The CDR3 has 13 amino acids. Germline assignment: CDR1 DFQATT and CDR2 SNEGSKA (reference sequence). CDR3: CSASRGDVQPQHF. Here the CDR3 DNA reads TGCAGTGCTAGTAGAGGGGATGTCCAGCCCCAGCATTTT.

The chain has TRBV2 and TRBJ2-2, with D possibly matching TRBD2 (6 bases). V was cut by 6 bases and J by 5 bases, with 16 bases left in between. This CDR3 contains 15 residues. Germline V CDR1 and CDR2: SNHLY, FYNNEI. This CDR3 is CASRTQGSGTGELFF. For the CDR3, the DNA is TGTGCCAGCAGAACCCAGGGTAGCGGTACCGGGGAGCTGTTTTTT. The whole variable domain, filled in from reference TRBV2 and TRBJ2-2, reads EPEVTQTPSHQVTQMGQEVILRCVPISNHLYFYWYRQILGQKVEFLVSFYNNEISEKSEIFDDQFSVERPDGSNFTLKIRSTKLEDSAMYFCASRTQGSGTGELFFGEGSRLTVL.

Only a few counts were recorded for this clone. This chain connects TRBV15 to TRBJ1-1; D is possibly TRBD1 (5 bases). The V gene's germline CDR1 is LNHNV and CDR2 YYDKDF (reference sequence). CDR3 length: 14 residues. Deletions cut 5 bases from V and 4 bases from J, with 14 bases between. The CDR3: CATSAPIGGTEAFF. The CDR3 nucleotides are TGTGCCACCAGCGCCCCCATTGGGGGCACTGAAGCTTTCTTT.

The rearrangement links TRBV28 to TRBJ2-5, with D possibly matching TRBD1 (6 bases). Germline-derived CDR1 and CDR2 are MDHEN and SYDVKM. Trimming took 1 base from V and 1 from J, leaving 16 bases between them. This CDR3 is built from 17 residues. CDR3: CASSLFVTTGIQETQYF. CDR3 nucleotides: TGTGCCAGCAGTTTATTCGTAACAACAGGGATCCAAGAGACCCAGTACTTC.

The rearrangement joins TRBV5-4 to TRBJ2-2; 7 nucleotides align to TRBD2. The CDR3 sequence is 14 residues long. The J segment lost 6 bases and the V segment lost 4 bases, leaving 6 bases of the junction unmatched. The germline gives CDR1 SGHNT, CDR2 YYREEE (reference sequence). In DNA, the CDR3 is TGTGCCAGCAGCGGGGGGGGAGGCGCCGGGGAGCTGTTTTTT. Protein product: CASSGGGGAGELFF.

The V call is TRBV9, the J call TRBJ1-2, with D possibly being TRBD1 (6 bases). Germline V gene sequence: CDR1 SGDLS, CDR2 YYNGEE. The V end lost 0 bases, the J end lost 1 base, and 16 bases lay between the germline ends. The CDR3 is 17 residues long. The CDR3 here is CASSVDDGTRDNYGYTF. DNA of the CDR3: TGTGCCAGCAGCGTAGATGACGGGACACGGGATAACTATGGCTACACCTTC.

The CDR3 protein is CASSQVGGPPPQHF. The CDR3 bases are TGTGCCAGCAGCCAAGTGGGAGGGCCCCCGCCCCAGCATTTT. The J gene is TRBJ1-5, the V gene TRBV4-2; D uncertain. Trimming removed 1 base at V and 9 bases at J, with 13 bases between. The CDR3 runs to 14 residues. Germline CDR1 is LGHNA and CDR2 is YNFKEQ.

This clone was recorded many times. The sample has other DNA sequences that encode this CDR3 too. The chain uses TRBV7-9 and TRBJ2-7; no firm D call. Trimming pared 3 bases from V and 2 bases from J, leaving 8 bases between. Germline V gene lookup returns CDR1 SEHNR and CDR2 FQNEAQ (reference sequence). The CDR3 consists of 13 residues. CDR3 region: CASSFLTAYEQYF. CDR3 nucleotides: TGTGCCAGCAGCTTCCTAACAGCCTACGAGCAGTACTTC.